This note documents a single TCR beta chain sequence. The antigen is unknown. The sample is drawn from a study of T cell repertoires in cytomegalovirus infection. CDR1 is SGHAT and CDR2 is FQNNGV in the germline V gene. The V and J ends lost 1 base and 2 bases respectively, with 9 bases between them. The CDR3 covers 14 residues. TCRdb fed the reads into MiXCR, producing one record per CDR3 protein. The table lists some 270,000 distinct CDR3 sequences, around 20% of them singletons, with approximately 19% in the top ten. The chain employs TRBV11-2 and TRBJ2-7; D may be TRBD1 or TRBD2 (5 bases each). The specimen was cultured PBMCs, collected from culture after CMV antigen stimulation. This TCR was sampled from a human donor in good health (CMV status not recorded). Some clones in this sample may be carry-over from other donors' samples. CDR3 loop: CASSLAPGPYEQYF. In DNA, the CDR3 is TGTGCCAGCAGCTTAGCCCCGGGACCCTACGAGCAGTACTTC.